The present T cell receptor (beta chain) was sequenced within a study of Tregs in tolerant kidney transplant recipients. Study-wide results and limits: The most relevant donor-specific Treg TCRbeta repertoire apparently came from expansion with activated donor B cells. Findings come from small patient numbers and require larger validation. Biological reproducibility was not directly addressed in this study.

Unstimulated regulatory T cells (CD4+CD25+CD127-), CD4+CD25- non-regulatory cells, CD4 and CD8 cells were FACS-sorted from thawed PBMCs. Repertoires were generated with immunoSEQ multiplex PCR, while TCRdb's copy carries only in-frame clones and drops some. The table has 110,000 or so clones, about 90% seen once. The germline V gene encodes CDR1 MNHEY and CDR2 SMNVEV (reference sequence). The CDR3 runs 14 residues. V was cut by 3 bases and J by 0 bases, with 6 bases left in between. Regarding this clone: Its antigen remains unidentified.

The clonotype was recovered from a human donor in good health. Sequenced input: CD4+ T cells from blood. The V call is TRBV27, the J call TRBJ1-5; D remains unclear. Written as DNA, the CDR3 is TGTGCCAGCAGTTTGAAATATAGCAATCAGCCCCAGCATTTT. Translating gives CASSLKYSNQPQHF.